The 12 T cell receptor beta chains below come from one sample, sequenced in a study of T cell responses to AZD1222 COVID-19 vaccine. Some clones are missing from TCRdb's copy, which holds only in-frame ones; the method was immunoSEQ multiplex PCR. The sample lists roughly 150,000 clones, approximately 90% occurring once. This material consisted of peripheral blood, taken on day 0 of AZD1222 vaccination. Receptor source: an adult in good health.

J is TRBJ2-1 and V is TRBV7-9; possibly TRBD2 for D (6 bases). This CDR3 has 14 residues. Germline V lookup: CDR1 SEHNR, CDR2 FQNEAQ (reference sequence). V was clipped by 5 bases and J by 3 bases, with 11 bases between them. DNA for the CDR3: TGTGCCAGCAGCCCCGGGACTGGCTACAATGAGCAGTTCTTC. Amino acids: CASSPGTGYNEQFF.

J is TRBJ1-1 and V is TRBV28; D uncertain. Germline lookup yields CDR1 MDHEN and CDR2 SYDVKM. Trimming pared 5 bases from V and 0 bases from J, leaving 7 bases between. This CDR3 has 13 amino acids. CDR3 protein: CASSTIMNTEAFF. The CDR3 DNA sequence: TGTGCCAGCAGTACGATCATGAACACTGAAGCTTTCTTT.

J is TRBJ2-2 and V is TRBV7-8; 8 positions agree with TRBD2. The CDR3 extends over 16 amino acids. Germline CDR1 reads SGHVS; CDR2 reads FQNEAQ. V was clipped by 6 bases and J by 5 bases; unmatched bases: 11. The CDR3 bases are TGTGCCAGCAGACCTCTACTAGCGGCGGAGACCGGGGAGCTGTTTTTT. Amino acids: CASRPLLAAETGELFF.

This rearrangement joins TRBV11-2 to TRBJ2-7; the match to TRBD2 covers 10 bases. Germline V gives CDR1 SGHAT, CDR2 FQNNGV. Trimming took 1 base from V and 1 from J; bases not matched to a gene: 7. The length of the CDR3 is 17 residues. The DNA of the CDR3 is TGTGCCAGCAGCTTAGTTCCTAGCGGGGGCGTTTCCTACGAGCAGTACTTC. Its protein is CASSLVPSGGVSYEQYF.

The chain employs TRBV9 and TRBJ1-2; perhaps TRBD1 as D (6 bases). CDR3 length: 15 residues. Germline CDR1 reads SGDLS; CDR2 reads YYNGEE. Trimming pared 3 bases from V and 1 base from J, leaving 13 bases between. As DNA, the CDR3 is TGTGCCAGCAGCGCCCGACAGGCGATTAACTATGGCTACACCTTC. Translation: CASSARQAINYGYTF.

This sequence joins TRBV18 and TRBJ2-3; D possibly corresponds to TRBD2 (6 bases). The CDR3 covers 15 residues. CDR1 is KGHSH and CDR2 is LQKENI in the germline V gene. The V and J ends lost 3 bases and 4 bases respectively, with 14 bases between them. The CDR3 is CASSPGGAGPDTQYF. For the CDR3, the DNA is TGTGCCAGCTCACCTGGAGGGGCAGGCCCAGATACGCAGTATTTT.

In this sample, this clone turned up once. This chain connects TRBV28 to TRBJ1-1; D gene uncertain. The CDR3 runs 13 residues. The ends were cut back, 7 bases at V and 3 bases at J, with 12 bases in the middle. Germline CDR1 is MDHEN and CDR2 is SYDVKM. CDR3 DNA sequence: TGTGCCAGCACCATCGGAGGTTACACTGAAGCTTTCTTT. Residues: CASTIGGYTEAFF.

CDR3 in amino acids: CASSYDRNTEAFF. CDR3 sequence (DNA): TGTGCCAGCAGTTACGACAGGAACACTGAAGCTTTCTTT. The chain combines TRBV6-5 with TRBJ1-1; D is possibly TRBD1 (5 bases). V was cut by 2 bases and J by 1 base, with 5 bases left in between. Germline V gene sequence: CDR1 MNHEY, CDR2 SVGAGI. CDR3 length equals 13 residues.

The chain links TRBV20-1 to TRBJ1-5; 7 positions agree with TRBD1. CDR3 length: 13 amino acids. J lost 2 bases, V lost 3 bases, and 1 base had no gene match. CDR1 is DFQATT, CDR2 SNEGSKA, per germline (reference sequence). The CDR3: CSASDRGNQPQHF. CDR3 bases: TGCAGTGCTAGTGACAGGGGCAATCAGCCCCAGCATTTT.

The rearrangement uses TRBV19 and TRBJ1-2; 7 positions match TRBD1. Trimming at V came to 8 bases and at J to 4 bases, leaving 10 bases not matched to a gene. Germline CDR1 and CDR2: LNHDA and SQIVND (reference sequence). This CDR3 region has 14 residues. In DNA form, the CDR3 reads TGTGCCAGTTCCACCAAGGGGGCGGGCTATGGCTACACCTTC. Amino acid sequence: CASSTKGAGYGYTF.

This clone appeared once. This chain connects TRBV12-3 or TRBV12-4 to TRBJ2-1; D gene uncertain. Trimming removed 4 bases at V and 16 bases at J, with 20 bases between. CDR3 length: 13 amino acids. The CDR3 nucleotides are TGTGCCAGCAGTTCGCAACCCTTTGGAGTGTATTTCTTC. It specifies CASSSQPFGVYFF.

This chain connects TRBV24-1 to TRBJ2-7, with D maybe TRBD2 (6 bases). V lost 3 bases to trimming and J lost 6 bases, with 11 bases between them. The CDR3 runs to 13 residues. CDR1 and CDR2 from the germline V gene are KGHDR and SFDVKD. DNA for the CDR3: TGTGCCACCAGTGATGGGGGGACGGGCGAGCAGTACTTC. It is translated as CATSDGGTGEQYF.